The entry below describes one TCR beta chain. The table came from immunoSEQ multiplex PCR; TCRdb's copy has only in-frame clones and leaves some out. Of a few hundred thousand clones listed, 65% to 90% are singletons. This CDR3 spans 16 amino acids. The germline V and J ends were trimmed by 1 base and 3 bases, with 16 bases remaining between them. Germline CDR1 MNHNS, CDR2 SASEGT. This sample stems from a study of blood T cell repertoires in COVID-19. This clonotype was sampled from a young woman who had recovered from COVID-19. The gene calls are TRBV6-1 and TRBJ2-7, with D possibly being TRBD1 (7 bases). Sequencing was performed on PBMCs or T cells enriched from blood (not recorded which). Written as DNA, the CDR3 is TGTGCCAGCAGTGAAGAGGGTAGGCAGGGGGGCTACGAGCAGTACTTC. This translates into CASSEEGRQGGYEQYF.